Below, 21 T cell receptor beta chains from the same sample are listed, as sequenced in a study of CD8+CD57+ T cells in acquired aplastic anemia. Only patients with CD8+CD57+ cell expansion on flow cytometry were chosen for sequencing. Genomic DNA templated the TCR beta VDJ and CDR3 profiling. From the reads, TCRdb called clonotypes with MiXCR, one entry per CDR3 protein. The data show approximately 95,000 distinct CDR3 sequences, roughly 70% seen once. Sequences were obtained from sorted CD4+, CD8+, or CD8+CD57+ T cells (not recorded which) from PBMCs. The receptors were sampled from a human donor with aplastic anemia.

The chain recombines TRBV15 with TRBJ1-1, with D tentatively TRBD1 (5 bases). Germline V CDR1 and CDR2: LNHNV, YYDKDF (reference sequence). The CDR3 runs to 14 residues. V shed 6 bases and J shed 5 bases, with 16 bases lying between them. The CDR3: CATRRVQGGTEAFF. Here the CDR3 DNA reads TGTGCCACCAGGAGGGTCCAGGGAGGGACTGAAGCTTTCTTT.

The gene calls are TRBV10-3 and TRBJ1-5, with D uncertain. Germline lookup yields CDR1 ENHRY and CDR2 SYGVKD. This CDR3 region has 15 residues. The ends were cut back, 0 bases at V and 4 bases at J, with 10 bases in the middle. CDR3 loop: CAISESGSLNQPQHF. CDR3 sequence (DNA): TGTGCCATCAGTGAGTCTGGCAGCCTGAATCAGCCCCAGCATTTT.

J is TRBJ1-2 and V is TRBV12-3 or TRBV12-4; a weak D match, TRBD1 (6 bases). CDR3 length: 12 residues. The V end was cut by 5 bases, the J end by 7 bases, with 11 bases between. The CDR3 DNA reads TGTGCCAGCAGTGCACAGGGCTCTGGCTACACCTTC. This gives the protein CASSAQGSGYTF.

The gene calls are TRBV20-1 and TRBJ2-3; TRBD2 might be the D (5 bases). The CDR3 extends over 15 amino acids. Germline assignment: CDR1 DFQATT and CDR2 SNEGSKA (reference sequence). V was pared by 0 bases and J by 0 bases, with 10 bases between. In DNA, the CDR3 is TGCAGTGCTAGAGATGCCGGACTGAGCACAGATACGCAGTATTTT. This sequence encodes CSARDAGLSTDTQYF.

This clonotype was seen only a few times. The chain links TRBV2 to TRBJ1-3, with 7 bases that match TRBD1. The CDR3 contains 13 residues. V was clipped by 8 bases and J by 4 bases; unmatched bases: 5. Germline CDR1 and CDR2: SNHLY and FYNNEI. CDR3 in amino acids: CASEEGAGNTIYF. The CDR3 nucleotides read TGTGCCAGCGAGGAGGGGGCGGGAAACACCATATATTTT. Full variable domain (missing parts from reference TRBV2 and TRBJ1-3): EPEVTQTPSHQVTQMGQEVILRCVPISNHLYFYWYRQILGQKVEFLVSFYNNEISEKSEIFDDQFSVERPDGSNFTLKIRSTKLEDSAMYFCASEEGAGNTIYFGEGSWLTVV.

The rearrangement uses TRBV7-2 and TRBJ2-3; D possibly corresponds to TRBD2 (5 bases). The V end was cut by 3 bases, the J end by 4 bases, with 5 bases between. Germline V gene data show CDR1 as SGHTA and CDR2 as FQGNSA. The length of the CDR3 is 12 residues. CDR3 protein: CASSLEADTQYF. The CDR3 DNA reads as TGTGCCAGCAGCTTGGAGGCAGATACGCAGTATTTT.

The chain has TRBV24-1 and TRBJ1-1, with no clear D. Trimming took 3 bases from V and 6 from J, leaving 10 bases between them. The length of the CDR3 is 13 residues. Germline lookup yields CDR1 KGHDR and CDR2 SFDVKD. The CDR3 reads CATSDPSIPEAFF. CDR3 nucleotides: TGTGCCACCAGTGATCCCTCGATTCCTGAAGCTTTCTTT.

V usage is TRBV6-5 and J usage is TRBJ2-1, with 8 bases matching TRBD2. The germline gives CDR1 MNHEY, CDR2 SVGAGI. This CDR3 spans 14 amino acids. V was clipped by 1 base and J by 10 bases; unmatched bases: 6. CDR3: CASSYFERENEQFF. CDR3 nucleotides: TGTGCCAGCAGTTACTTCGAGCGGGAGAACGAGCAGTTCTTC.

This clonotype was recorded once. The rearrangement uses TRBV10-3 and TRBJ1-1; D remains ambiguous. The CDR3 extends over 11 amino acids. Germline lookup yields CDR1 ENHRY and CDR2 SYGVKD. Deletions cut 11 bases from V and 1 base from J, with 8 bases between. The CDR3 nucleotides are TGTGCCGCCCGACAGAACACTGAAGCTTTCTTT. This translates into CAARQNTEAFF.

Only a few counts were recorded for this clonotype. For the CDR3, the DNA is TGTGCCAGCAGCCCGGGGGCGTTAGATACGCAGTATTTT. Translated, it gives CASSPGALDTQYF. V and J are TRBV7-8 and TRBJ2-3, with D tentatively TRBD1 or TRBD2 (6 bases each). V lost 5 bases and J 5 bases, leaving 11 bases between the germline ends. CDR3 size: 13 residues. The germline V gene has CDR1 SGHVS and CDR2 FQNEAQ.

The chain recombines TRBV5-5 with TRBJ2-7; a possible D gene is TRBD2 (5 bases). The germline V gene encodes CDR1 SGHKS and CDR2 YYEKEE (reference sequence). The germline V and J ends were trimmed by 0 bases and 5 bases, with 12 bases remaining between them. This CDR3 has 14 amino acids. The CDR3 bases are TGTGCCAGCAGCTTGGGCCTAGCTCTCAACGAGCAGTACTTC. This codes for CASSLGLALNEQYF.

This chain uses TRBV5-1 with TRBJ2-1; D ambiguous. V lost 6 bases to trimming and J lost 0 bases, with 13 bases between them. CDR3 length equals 15 residues. Per the germline V gene, CDR1 is SGHRS and CDR2 is YFSETQ. The CDR3 DNA is TGCGCCAGCACCCCTTCGTATAGCTCCTACAATGAGCAGTTCTTC. Amino acids: CASTPSYSSYNEQFF.

This clonotype is termed medium-sized. The rearrangement links TRBV9 to TRBJ1-1, with unresolved D. This CDR3 spans 12 amino acids. The ends were cut back, 3 bases at V and 1 base at J, with 4 bases in the middle. CDR1 is SGDLS, CDR2 YYNGEE, per germline. CDR3 in DNA: TGTGCCAGCAGCGGATCGAACACTGAAGCTTTCTTT. Its protein is CASSGSNTEAFF.

The rearrangement links TRBV11-1 to TRBJ1-6, with 8 bases fitting TRBD1. The CDR3 loop spans 16 amino acids. V shed 6 bases, J shed 11 bases, and the junction held 15 bases outside the gene matches. CDR1 and CDR2 from the germline V gene are SGHAT and FQDESV (reference sequence). The CDR3 is CASSPYRQGRLAPLHF. DNA for the CDR3: TGTGCCAGCAGTCCTTACCGACAGGGGAGGTTGGCACCCCTCCACTTT.

This chain joins TRBV7-4 and TRBJ1-3, with D unresolved. The CDR3 has 16 amino acids. The V end lost 1 base, the J end lost 0 bases, and 10 bases lay between the germline ends. CDR1 SGHVT and CDR2 SQSDAQ come from the germline V gene. The CDR3 here is CASSLGTGNSGNTIYF. Here the CDR3 DNA reads TGTGCCAGCAGCTTAGGGACGGGGAACTCTGGAAACACCATATATTTT.

The rearrangement uses TRBV20-1 and TRBJ2-7, with TRBD2 matching 9 bases. The V and J ends lost 0 bases and 3 bases, in that order; junction bases with no gene match: 9. This CDR3 is built from 16 residues. Germline V gene lookup returns CDR1 DFQATT and CDR2 SNEGSKA (reference sequence). CDR3 nucleotide sequence: TGCAGTGCTAGAGATCTGAAAGCGGGAGGTGGCTACGAGCAGTACTTC. Translated: CSARDLKAGGGYEQYF.

This rearrangement joins TRBV20-1 to TRBJ2-3; D is ambiguous. Germline V gene data show CDR1 as DFQATT and CDR2 as SNEGSKA (reference sequence). CDR3 size: 11 residues. V lost 4 bases and J 4 bases, leaving 6 bases between the germline ends. The DNA of the CDR3 is TGCAGTGCTATATTCGCAGATACGCAGTATTTT. Translation gives CSAIFADTQYF.

The chain combines TRBV5-1 with TRBJ1-1; TRBD1 aligns across 7 bases. The CDR3 runs to 15 residues. Germline lookup yields CDR1 SGHRS and CDR2 YFSETQ. The trim removed 4 bases at V and 5 bases at J, leaving 11 bases unmatched. The CDR3 sequence: CASSDPRQGGTEAFF. CDR3 DNA sequence: TGCGCCAGCAGCGACCCGAGACAGGGCGGGACTGAAGCTTTCTTT.

The chain uses TRBV4-1 and TRBJ2-1; 10 bases align to TRBD2. The CDR3 loop spans 16 amino acids. Germline values: CDR1 MGHRA, CDR2 YSYEKL. V lost 3 bases and J lost 4; bases outside the gene matches: 6. In DNA, the CDR3 is TGCGCCAGCAGCCAGATAGGGACTAGCGTTTACAATGAGCAGTTCTTC. Its protein is CASSQIGTSVYNEQFF.

CDR3 region: CATSRLQGIDGYTF. The CDR3 DNA sequence: TGTGCCACCAGCAGATTACAGGGGATCGATGGCTACACCTTC. V and J are TRBV15 and TRBJ1-2; 7 nucleotides agree with TRBD1. The germline V gene has CDR1 LNHNV and CDR2 YYDKDF (reference sequence). The CDR3 is made up of 14 amino acids. The junction had 6 bases not matched to a gene; V was cut back by 2 bases and J by 6 bases.

The chain couples TRBV20-1 to TRBJ2-5, with TRBD1 matching over 8 bases. CDR3 length equals 13 residues. CDR1 is DFQATT, CDR2 SNEGSKA, per germline (reference sequence). The ends lost 6 bases at V and 3 bases at J; junction bases unmatched: 6. This CDR3 is CSAFRGQEETQYF. CDR3 nucleotides: TGCAGTGCCTTTCGGGGACAGGAAGAGACCCAGTACTTC.